The sequence of this T cell receptor (beta chain) was determined in a study of cytomegalovirus exposure and HLA in healthy donors. Findings and limits, study-wide: The authors listed 164 TCR beta chains as cytomegalovirus-associated.

A word on this clone: As yet, its antigen is unknown.

Trimming left V 8 bases short and J 8 bases short, with 10 bases between. Per the germline V gene, CDR1 is MNHEY and CDR2 is SVGAGI. The CDR3 covers 11 residues. These donors were members of the roughly 120-subject validation cohort, a group separate from the approximately 700-subject first cohort. Clones were read by immunoSEQ multiplex PCR, and TCRdb kept only the in-frame ones, dropping some. The table includes approximately 130,000 clones, approximately 81% detected once. The chain combines TRBV6-5 with TRBJ2-1; D perhaps matches TRBD1 (6 bases). The sample consisted of PBMCs. This TCR was sampled from a woman between 25 and 40 years old in good health and CMV-seronegative. The CDR3 is CASGQGHEQFF. CDR3 DNA: TGTGCCAGCGGTCAGGGGCATGAGCAGTTCTTC.